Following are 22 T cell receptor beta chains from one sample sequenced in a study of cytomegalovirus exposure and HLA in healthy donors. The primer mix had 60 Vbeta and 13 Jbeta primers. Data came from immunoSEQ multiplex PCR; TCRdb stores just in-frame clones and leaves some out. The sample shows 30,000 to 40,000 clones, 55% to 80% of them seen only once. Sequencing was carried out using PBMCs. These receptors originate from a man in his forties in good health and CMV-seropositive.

The CDR3 spells CASSWGRAGGEKLFF. CDR3 bases: TGTGCCAGCAGTTGGGGAAGGGCAGGGGGCGAAAAACTGTTTTTT. V usage is TRBV28 and J usage is TRBJ1-4; 8 bases agree with TRBD1. Germline CDR1 is MDHEN and CDR2 is SYDVKM. The CDR3 sequence is 15 residues long. V lost 4 bases to trimming and J lost 8 bases; unmatched junction nucleotides: 9.

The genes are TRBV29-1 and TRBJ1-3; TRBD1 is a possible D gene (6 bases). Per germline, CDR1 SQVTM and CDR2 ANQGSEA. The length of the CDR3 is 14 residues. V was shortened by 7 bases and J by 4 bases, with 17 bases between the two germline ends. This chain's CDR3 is CSADPGASGNTIYF. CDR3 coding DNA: TGCAGCGCCGACCCAGGGGCCTCCGGAAACACCATATATTTT.

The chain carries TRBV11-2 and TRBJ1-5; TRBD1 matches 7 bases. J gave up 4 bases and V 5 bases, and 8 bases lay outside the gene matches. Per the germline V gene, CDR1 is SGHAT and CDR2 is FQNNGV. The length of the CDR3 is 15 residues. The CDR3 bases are TGTGCCAGCAGCCCCGGGACAGTCGTTAATCAGCCCCAGCATTTT. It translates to CASSPGTVVNQPQHF.

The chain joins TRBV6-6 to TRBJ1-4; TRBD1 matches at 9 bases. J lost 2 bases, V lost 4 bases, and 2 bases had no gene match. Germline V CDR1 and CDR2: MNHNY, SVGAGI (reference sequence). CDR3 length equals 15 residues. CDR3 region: CASSLDRGTNEKLFF. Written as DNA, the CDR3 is TGTGCCAGCAGTTTGGACAGGGGTACTAATGAAAAACTGTTTTTT.

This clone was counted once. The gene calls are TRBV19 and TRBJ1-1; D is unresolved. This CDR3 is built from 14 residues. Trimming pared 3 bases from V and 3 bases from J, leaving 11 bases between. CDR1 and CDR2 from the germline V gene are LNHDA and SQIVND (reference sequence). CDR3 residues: CASSIAVRDTEAFF. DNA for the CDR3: TGTGCCAGTAGTATCGCTGTGAGGGACACTGAAGCTTTCTTT.

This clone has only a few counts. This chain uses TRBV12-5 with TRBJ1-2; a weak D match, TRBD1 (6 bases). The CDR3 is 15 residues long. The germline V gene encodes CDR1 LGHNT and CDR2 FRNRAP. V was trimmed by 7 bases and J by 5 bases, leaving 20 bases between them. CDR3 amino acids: CASDQQGFKGYGYTF. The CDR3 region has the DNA TGTGCTAGTGATCAACAGGGTTTTAAGGGGTATGGCTACACCTTC.

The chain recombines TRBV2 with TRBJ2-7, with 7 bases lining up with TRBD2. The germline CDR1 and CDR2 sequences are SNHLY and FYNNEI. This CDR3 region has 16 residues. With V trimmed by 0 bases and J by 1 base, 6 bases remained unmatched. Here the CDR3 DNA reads TGTGCCAGCAGTGAAGCGGGGAGGGGTTCTTCCTACGAGCAGTACTTC. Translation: CASSEAGRGSSYEQYF.

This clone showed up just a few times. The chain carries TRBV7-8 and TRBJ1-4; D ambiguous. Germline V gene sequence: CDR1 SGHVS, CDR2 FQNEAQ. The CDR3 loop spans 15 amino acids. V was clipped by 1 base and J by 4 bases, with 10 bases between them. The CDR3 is CASSLGAAFNEKLFF. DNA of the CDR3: TGTGCCAGCAGCTTAGGGGCAGCTTTTAATGAAAAACTGTTTTTT.

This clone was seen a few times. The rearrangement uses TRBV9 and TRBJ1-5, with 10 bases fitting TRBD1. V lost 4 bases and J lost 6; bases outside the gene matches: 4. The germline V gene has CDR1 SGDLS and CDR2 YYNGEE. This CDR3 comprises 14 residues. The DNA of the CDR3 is TGTGCCAGCAGCCTAGGACAGGGGGGTCAGCCCCAGCATTTT. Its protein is CASSLGQGGQPQHF. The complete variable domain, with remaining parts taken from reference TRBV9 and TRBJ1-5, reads DSGVTQTPKHLITATGQRVTLRCSPRSGDLSVYWYQQSLDQGLQFLIQYYNGEERAKGNILERFSAQQFPDLHSELNLSSLELGDSALYFCASSLGQGGQPQHFGDGTRLSIL.

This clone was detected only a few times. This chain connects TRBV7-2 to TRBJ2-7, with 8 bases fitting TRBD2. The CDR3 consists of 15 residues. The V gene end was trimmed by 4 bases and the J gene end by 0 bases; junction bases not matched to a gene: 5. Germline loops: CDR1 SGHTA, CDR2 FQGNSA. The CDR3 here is CASSSGLAYSYEQYF. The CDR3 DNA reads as TGTGCCAGCAGCTCCGGACTAGCCTACTCCTACGAGCAGTACTTC. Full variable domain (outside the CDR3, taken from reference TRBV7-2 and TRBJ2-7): GAGVSQSPSNKVTEKGKDVELRCDPISGHTALYWYRQSLGQGLEFLIYFQGNSAPDKSGLPSDRFSAERTGGSVSTLTIQRTQQEDSAVYLCASSSGLAYSYEQYFGPGTRLTVT.

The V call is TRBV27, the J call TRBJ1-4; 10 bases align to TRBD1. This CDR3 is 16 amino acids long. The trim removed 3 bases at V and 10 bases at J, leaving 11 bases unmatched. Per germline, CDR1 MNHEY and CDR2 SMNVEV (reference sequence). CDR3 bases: TGTGCCAGCAGTTTCTCCGCTGGGACAGGGGTGGCAAAACTGTTTTTT. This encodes CASSFSAGTGVAKLFF.

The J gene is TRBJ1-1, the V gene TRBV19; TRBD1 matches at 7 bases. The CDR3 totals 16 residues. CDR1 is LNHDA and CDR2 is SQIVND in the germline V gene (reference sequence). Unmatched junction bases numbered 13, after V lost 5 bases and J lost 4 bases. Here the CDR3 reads CASSDLTGSLSTEAFF. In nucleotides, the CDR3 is TGTGCCAGTAGTGACCTGACAGGGTCTTTGAGCACTGAAGCTTTCTTT.

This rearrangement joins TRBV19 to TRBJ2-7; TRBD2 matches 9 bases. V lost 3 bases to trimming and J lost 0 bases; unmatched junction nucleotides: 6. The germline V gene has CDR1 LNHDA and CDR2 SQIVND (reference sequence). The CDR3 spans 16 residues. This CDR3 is CASSILAGGSSYEQYF. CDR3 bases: TGTGCCAGTAGTATCCTGGCGGGGGGGAGCTCCTACGAGCAGTACTTC.

The CDR3 DNA follows: TGTGCCAGCAGCCAAGTCTCACAGGGGGGCACAGATACGCAGTATTTT. This codes for CASSQVSQGGTDTQYF. The V gene is TRBV4-2, the J gene TRBJ2-3, with TRBD1 identical over 8 bases. The germline gives CDR1 LGHNA, CDR2 YNFKEQ. Trimming removed 1 base from V and 1 base from J; junction bases left unmatched: 4. The CDR3 runs 16 residues.

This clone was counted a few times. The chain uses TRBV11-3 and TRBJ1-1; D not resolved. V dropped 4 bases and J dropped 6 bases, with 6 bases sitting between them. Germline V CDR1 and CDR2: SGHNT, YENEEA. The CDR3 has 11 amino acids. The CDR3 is CASSSRAEAFF. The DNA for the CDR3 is TGTGCCAGCAGCTCGAGGGCTGAAGCTTTCTTT.

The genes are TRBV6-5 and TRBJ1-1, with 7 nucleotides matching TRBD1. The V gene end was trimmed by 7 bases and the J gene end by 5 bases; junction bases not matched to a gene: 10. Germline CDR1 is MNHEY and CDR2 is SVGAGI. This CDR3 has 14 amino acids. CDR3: CASKMDRTRTEAFF. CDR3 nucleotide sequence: TGTGCCAGCAAAATGGACAGGACAAGGACTGAAGCTTTCTTT.

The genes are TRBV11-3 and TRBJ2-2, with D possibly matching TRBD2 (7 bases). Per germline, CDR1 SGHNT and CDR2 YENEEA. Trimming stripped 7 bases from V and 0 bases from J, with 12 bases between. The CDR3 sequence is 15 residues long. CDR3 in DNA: TGTGCCAGCACGGAGGGGGGGACGAACACCGGGGAGCTGTTTTTT. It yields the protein CASTEGGTNTGELFF.

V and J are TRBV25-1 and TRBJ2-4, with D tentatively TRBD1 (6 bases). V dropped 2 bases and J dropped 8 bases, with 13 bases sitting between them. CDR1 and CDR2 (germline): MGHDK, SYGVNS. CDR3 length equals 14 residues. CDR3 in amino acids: CASSEGAGDHIQYF. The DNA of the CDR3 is TGTGCCAGCAGTGAAGGGGCAGGGGACCACATTCAGTACTTC.

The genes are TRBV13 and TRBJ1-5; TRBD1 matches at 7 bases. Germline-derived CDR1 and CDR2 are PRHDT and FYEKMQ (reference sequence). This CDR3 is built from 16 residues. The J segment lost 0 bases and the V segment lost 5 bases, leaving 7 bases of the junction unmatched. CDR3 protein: CASSQNRGNSNQPQHF. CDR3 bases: TGTGCCAGCAGCCAGAACAGGGGAAATAGCAATCAGCCCCAGCATTTT.

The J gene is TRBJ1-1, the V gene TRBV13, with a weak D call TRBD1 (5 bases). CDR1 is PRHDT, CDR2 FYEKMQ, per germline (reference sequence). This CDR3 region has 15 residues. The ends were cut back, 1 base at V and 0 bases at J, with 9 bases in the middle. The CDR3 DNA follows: TGTGCCAGCAGCTTAGTCCAGGGCTTGAACACTGAAGCTTTCTTT. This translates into CASSLVQGLNTEAFF.

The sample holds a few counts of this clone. The DNA of the CDR3 is TGTGCCAGCAGCTTAGCTACAGGGGGCTCGGGCTACACCTTC. Protein: CASSLATGGSGYTF. The chain links TRBV11-2 to TRBJ1-2; TRBD1 matches at 9 bases. Germline CDR1 SGHAT, CDR2 FQNNGV. The CDR3 consists of 14 residues. J lost 8 bases, V lost 1 base, and 5 bases had no gene match.

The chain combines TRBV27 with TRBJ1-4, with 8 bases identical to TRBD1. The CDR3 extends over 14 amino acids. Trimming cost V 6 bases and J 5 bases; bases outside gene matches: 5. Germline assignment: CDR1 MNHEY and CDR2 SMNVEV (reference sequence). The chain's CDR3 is CASRRQGKNEKLFF. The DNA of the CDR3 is TGTGCCAGCAGAAGACAGGGGAAGAATGAAAAACTGTTTTTT.